The 29 T cell receptor beta chains listed next were all sequenced from one sample in a study of shared clonotypes between healthy human individuals. It was CD45RO-negative cells, positively selected for CCR7, that made up naive CD8 cells, with terminally differentiated effector memory CD45RA+ cells excluded. TCRdb's copy holds only in-frame clones and misses some; the assay was immunoSEQ multiplex PCR. The data show about 680,000 clones, about 92% seen once. Material: naive CD8+ T cells sorted from blood. These receptors were obtained from a man between 25 and 39 years old in good health.

Concerning this clone: The sample carries other DNA sequences with the same CDR3. V is TRBV29-1 and J is TRBJ2-1; D is unresolved. V lost 4 bases and J 3 bases, leaving 10 bases between the germline ends. This CDR3 region has 13 residues. Germline CDR1 is SQVTM and CDR2 is ANQGSEA. CDR3 DNA sequence: TGCAGCGTTGTTCTGGCAGACTACAATGAGCAGTTCTTC. This gives the protein CSVVLADYNEQFF.

V and J are TRBV27 and TRBJ2-7, with 7 bases aligning to TRBD2. The CDR3 is 14 amino acids. Germline V lookup: CDR1 MNHEY, CDR2 SMNVEV (reference sequence). V gave up 3 bases and J gave up 4 bases; unmatched junction bases: 6. CDR3 nucleotides: TGTGCCAGCAGTTTGGCGGGAGTTTTTTACGAGCAGTACTTC. Encoded protein: CASSLAGVFYEQYF.

This clone was seen only once. This chain links TRBV6-4 with TRBJ2-3; D possibly corresponds to TRBD2 (6 bases). Germline V lookup: CDR1 MRHNA, CDR2 SNTAGT. V gave up 8 bases and J gave up 2 bases, with 17 bases separating them. This CDR3 has 15 residues. Written as DNA, the CDR3 is TGTGCCAGCCGGAGGCTAGCGCTCTCCACAGATACGCAGTATTTT. This sequence encodes CASRRLALSTDTQYF.

V is TRBV27 and J is TRBJ2-7; 11 bases are shared with TRBD2. CDR3 length: 14 residues. Trimming cost V 3 bases and J 4 bases; bases outside gene matches: 2. The germline V gene encodes CDR1 MNHEY and CDR2 SMNVEV (reference sequence). The chain's CDR3 is CASSFLAGGYEQYF. CDR3 nucleotides: TGTGCCAGCAGTTTTCTAGCGGGAGGATACGAGCAGTACTTC.

This chain connects TRBV14 to TRBJ2-7; D remains unclear. Germline-derived CDR1 and CDR2 are SGHDN and FVKESK. The CDR3 has 14 amino acids. Trimming cost V 3 bases and J 5 bases, with 14 bases left between them. The CDR3 reads CASSQLGVEDEQYF. For the CDR3, the DNA is TGTGCCAGCAGCCAGCTAGGAGTAGAGGACGAGCAGTACTTC.

The chain has TRBV7-9 and TRBJ2-7; the D is unclear. V lost 3 bases, J lost 2 bases, and 11 bases lay in between. This CDR3 contains 14 residues. CDR1 and CDR2 from the germline V gene are SEHNR and FQNEAQ (reference sequence). CDR3: CASSFGSSTYEQYF. The CDR3 DNA reads as TGTGCCAGCAGCTTCGGCAGTTCAACCTACGAGCAGTACTTC.

V and J are TRBV25-1 and TRBJ2-3; D not resolved. The CDR3 has 14 residues. Looked up from germline, CDR1 is MGHDK and CDR2 is SYGVNS. The V gene lost 0 bases and the J gene lost 6 bases, with 10 bases spanning the gap. In nucleotides, the CDR3 is TGTGCCAGCAGTGAATATGGCTCCTCGGATACGCAGTATTTT. Amino acids: CASSEYGSSDTQYF.

The V and J genes are TRBV4-1 and TRBJ2-1; 10 positions match TRBD2. The CDR3 is 15 residues long. V lost 0 bases and J lost 8; bases outside the gene matches: 4. Per germline, CDR1 MGHRA and CDR2 YSYEKL. CDR3 sequence reads: CASSQEASGRDEQFF. The DNA for the CDR3 is TGCGCCAGCAGCCAAGAAGCTAGCGGGAGAGATGAGCAGTTCTTC.

The chain is built from TRBV7-6 and TRBJ2-7, with TRBD2 matching over 9 bases. CDR1 is SGHVS, CDR2 FNYEAQ, per germline. The CDR3 extends over 14 amino acids. The V segment lost 5 bases and the J segment 6 bases; nucleotides outside the gene matches: 8. CDR3 in amino acids: CASSAGTSTREQYF. Written as DNA, the CDR3 is TGTGCCAGCAGCGCTGGGACTAGCACGCGCGAGCAGTACTTC.

V and J are TRBV5-6 and TRBJ2-5; unclear D gene. Germline V lookup: CDR1 SGHDT, CDR2 YYEEEE. V was trimmed by 2 bases and J by 2 bases, leaving 4 bases between them. The CDR3 is 12 residues long. In DNA form, the CDR3 reads TGTGCCAGCAGCTTTAATCAAGAGACCCAGTACTTC. Protein product: CASSFNQETQYF.

The CDR3 region is CASSQDDGGTNEKLFF. In DNA form, the CDR3 reads TGCGCCAGCAGCCAAGATGACGGGGGAACTAATGAAAAACTGTTTTTT. V gene TRBV4-3 combines with J gene TRBJ1-4, with D possibly matching TRBD1 (5 bases). The CDR3 consists of 16 residues. The V gene's germline CDR1 is LGHNA and CDR2 YSLEER. V dropped 0 bases and J dropped 1 base, with 9 bases sitting between them.

Written as DNA, the CDR3 is TGTGCCAGCAGCTCGGACAGGGGTGGAGAGACCCAGTACTTC. Translating gives CASSSDRGGETQYF. The chain carries TRBV7-9 and TRBJ2-5; 9 bases line up with TRBD1. The J segment lost 4 bases and the V segment lost 4 bases, leaving 4 bases of the junction unmatched. CDR3 size: 14 residues. Germline V lookup: CDR1 SEHNR, CDR2 FQNEAQ (reference sequence).

This chain connects TRBV6-6 to TRBJ1-1, with D perhaps matching TRBD1 (6 bases). Between the trimmed V and J ends, which lost 10 bases and 0 bases, there was a span of 12 bases. The CDR3 extends over 13 amino acids. CDR1 MNHNY and CDR2 SVGAGI come from the germline V gene (reference sequence). The CDR3 loop is CATTGLMNTEAFF. DNA of the CDR3: TGTGCCACCACAGGGTTAATGAACACTGAAGCTTTCTTT.

This sequence joins TRBV28 and TRBJ2-7; 8 bases agree with TRBD1. Looked up from germline, CDR1 is MDHEN and CDR2 is SYDVKM. The CDR3 spans 17 residues. The ends lost 7 bases at V and 4 bases at J; junction bases unmatched: 18. As DNA, the CDR3 is TGTGCCAGCAACCTTGGACCGCACCGGACAGGGATTTACGAGCAGTACTTC. As protein: CASNLGPHRTGIYEQYF.

The rearrangement joins TRBV27 to TRBJ1-5; 7 positions agree with TRBD1. There are 14 residues in the CDR3. V shed 4 bases, J shed 6 bases, and the junction held 6 bases outside the gene matches. Germline V gene data show CDR1 as MNHEY and CDR2 as SMNVEV (reference sequence). The CDR3 DNA reads TGTGCCAGCAGTTCCAGGGGGTTGGGTCAGCCCCAGCATTTT. Translation gives CASSSRGLGQPQHF.

V gene TRBV19 combines with J gene TRBJ2-1, with TRBD2 matching 11 bases. The CDR3 is 15 residues long. Trimming cost V 3 bases and J 7 bases; bases outside gene matches: 5. Looked up from germline, CDR1 is LNHDA and CDR2 is SQIVND (reference sequence). CDR3 in amino acids: CASSIGTSGKNEQFF. In DNA, the CDR3 is TGTGCCAGTAGTATCGGGACTAGCGGAAAAAATGAGCAGTTCTTC.

Here the CDR3 reads CASSLAGVSSYNEQFF. The CDR3 coding sequence is TGTGCCAGCAGCTTAGCGGGGGTGAGCTCCTACAATGAGCAGTTCTTC. The chain couples TRBV7-3 to TRBJ2-1, with 7 bases matching TRBD2. This CDR3 comprises 16 residues. V lost 2 bases and J lost 0; bases outside the gene matches: 4. Germline CDR1 SGHTA, CDR2 FQGTGA.

The chain employs TRBV7-2 and TRBJ2-7, with 10 bases identical to TRBD2. The length of the CDR3 is 17 residues. V dropped 5 bases and J dropped 3; count of bases not matched to a gene: 13. Germline V CDR1 and CDR2: SGHTA, FQGNSA. Here the CDR3 DNA reads TGTGCCAGCAGCCCCCGAGCTGCAGCGGGAGGGTTCTACGAGCAGTACTTC. Its translation: CASSPRAAAGGFYEQYF. Complete variable domain (other parts from reference TRBV7-2 and TRBJ2-7): GAGVSQSPSNKVTEKGKDVELRCDPISGHTALYWYRQSLGQGLEFLIYFQGNSAPDKSGLPSDRFSAERTGGSVSTLTIQRTQQEDSAVYLCASSPRAAAGGFYEQYFGPGTRLTVT.

The genes are TRBV4-1 and TRBJ1-1, with 8 bases fitting TRBD1. The germline V gene encodes CDR1 MGHRA and CDR2 YSYEKL. V shed 4 bases and J 2 bases; nucleotides not matched to a gene: 6. CDR3 length equals 15 residues. The CDR3 loop reads CASSLLTGVNTEAFF. CDR3 coding DNA: TGCGCCAGCAGCCTACTGACAGGGGTTAACACTGAAGCTTTCTTT.

The chain joins TRBV29-1 to TRBJ2-3, with D possibly being TRBD1 (6 bases). Germline loops: CDR1 SQVTM, CDR2 ANQGSEA. V gave up 4 bases and J gave up 0 bases, with 17 bases separating them. The CDR3 has 16 residues. The CDR3 here is CSVVGTPYASTDTQYF. The CDR3 DNA follows: TGCAGCGTTGTTGGGACACCGTATGCTAGCACAGATACGCAGTATTTT.

This clone was seen once. The rearrangement joins TRBV7-9 to TRBJ2-1, with a possible D match to TRBD2 (5 bases). With 4 bases removed from V and 4 bases from J, the gap between germline ends came to 17 bases. This CDR3 is 16 amino acids long. Germline loops: CDR1 SEHNR, CDR2 FQNEAQ (reference sequence). In DNA form, the CDR3 reads TGTGCCAGCAGCTCATTCAACGGACTCCTTTACAATGAGCAGTTCTTC. Its translation: CASSSFNGLLYNEQFF.

The V gene is TRBV27, the J gene TRBJ2-7; 8 nucleotides line up with TRBD1. Per germline, CDR1 MNHEY and CDR2 SMNVEV (reference sequence). V lost 2 bases and J lost 2; bases outside the gene matches: 5. The CDR3 is 15 residues long. The CDR3 loop is CASSLTGQGTYEQYF. CDR3 coding DNA: TGTGCCAGCAGTTTAACCGGACAGGGTACCTACGAGCAGTACTTC.

Comment on this clone: Other DNA sequences in this sample translate to the same CDR3. The V call is TRBV27, the J call TRBJ2-7; 7 bases align to TRBD2. Germline loops: CDR1 MNHEY, CDR2 SMNVEV (reference sequence). V shed 0 bases and J 4 bases; nucleotides not matched to a gene: 6. This CDR3 region has 15 residues. The CDR3 nucleotides are TGTGCCAGCAGTTTATCCGGCGGGAGTAGTTACGAGCAGTACTTC. Protein: CASSLSGGSSYEQYF.

In DNA form, the CDR3 reads TGCAGCGTTGAAAAGAACGCGGAGAACACTGAAGCTTTCTTT. It is translated as CSVEKNAENTEAFF. V gene TRBV29-1 combines with J gene TRBJ1-1; no reliable D call. The germline V gene encodes CDR1 SQVTM and CDR2 ANQGSEA. Trimming took off 2 bases at V and 1 base at J, with 11 bases between the two ends. The CDR3 totals 14 residues.

Written as DNA, the CDR3 is TGCAGCGTCGAATGGGGTAGGGGTGAAGCCAAAAACATTCAGTACTTC. Translation gives CSVEWGRGEAKNIQYF. The genes are TRBV29-1 and TRBJ2-4; D is possibly TRBD1 (5 bases). Germline V gene sequence: CDR1 SQVTM, CDR2 ANQGSEA. The CDR3 runs 16 residues. Trimming removed 6 bases from V and 0 bases from J, with 18 bases in between.

The V and J genes are TRBV18 and TRBJ2-7; D possibly corresponds to TRBD2 (7 bases). Trimming cost V 5 bases and J 4 bases, with 9 bases left between them. Germline CDR1 is KGHSH and CDR2 is LQKENI. CDR3 length equals 12 residues. Written as DNA, the CDR3 is TGTGCCAGCTCAGAGGGGGGGTACGAGCAGTACTTC. This codes for CASSEGGYEQYF. Combining the CDR3 with reference TRBV18 and TRBJ2-7 gives the whole variable domain NAGVMQNPRHLVRRRGQEARLRCSPMKGHSHVYWYRQLPEEGLKFMVYLQKENIIDESGMPKERFSAEFPKEGPSILRIQQVVRGDSAAYFCASSEGGYEQYFGPGTRLTVT.

The V call is TRBV7-6, the J call TRBJ2-7; TRBD1 agrees at 8 bases. Trimming at V came to 1 base and at J to 2 bases, leaving 4 bases not matched to a gene. From germline, CDR1 is SGHVS and CDR2 FNYEAQ. The CDR3 has 15 amino acids. In DNA form, the CDR3 reads TGTGCCAGCAGCTTAGAACAGGGGGACACCTACGAGCAGTACTTC. The encoded protein is CASSLEQGDTYEQYF. Using reference TRBV7-6 and TRBJ2-7 for the parts outside the CDR3, the full variable domain is GAGVSQSPRYKVTKRGQDVALRCDPISGHVSLYWYRQALGQGPEFLTYFNYEAQQDKSGLPNDRFSAERPEGSISTLTIQRTEQRDSAMYRCASSLEQGDTYEQYFGPGTRLTVT.

This chain uses TRBV11-2 with TRBJ2-7, with a possible D match to TRBD1 (6 bases). Trimming stripped 1 base from V and 3 bases from J, with 13 bases between. CDR1 SGHAT and CDR2 FQNNGV come from the germline V gene. This CDR3 spans 15 amino acids. This chain's CDR3 is CASSLGTGLFYEQYF. CDR3 DNA: TGTGCCAGCAGCTTAGGTACAGGGCTATTCTACGAGCAGTACTTC.

A remark on this clone: At the DNA level, this CDR3 is encoded by other sequences in the same sample as well. The J gene is TRBJ2-2, the V gene TRBV4-1; 8 bases line up with TRBD2. V lost 1 base, J lost 5 bases, and 0 bases stayed unmatched. The length of the CDR3 is 14 residues. Per germline, CDR1 MGHRA and CDR2 YSYEKL. The CDR3 sequence is CASSQVAGTGELFF. The CDR3 nucleotides are TGCGCCAGCAGCCAAGTAGCGGGAACCGGGGAGCTGTTTTTT.